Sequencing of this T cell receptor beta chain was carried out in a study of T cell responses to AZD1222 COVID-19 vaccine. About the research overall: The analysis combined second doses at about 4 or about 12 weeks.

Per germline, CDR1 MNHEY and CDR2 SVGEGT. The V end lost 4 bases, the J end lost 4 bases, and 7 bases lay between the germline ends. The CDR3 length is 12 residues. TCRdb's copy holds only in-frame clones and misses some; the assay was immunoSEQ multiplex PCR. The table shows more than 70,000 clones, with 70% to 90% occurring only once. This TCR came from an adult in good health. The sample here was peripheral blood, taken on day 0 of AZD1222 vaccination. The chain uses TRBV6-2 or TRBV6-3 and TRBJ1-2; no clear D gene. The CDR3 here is CASSWTVYGYTF. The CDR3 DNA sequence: TGTGCCAGCAGTTGGACGGTCTATGGCTACACCTTC.